This entry lists 20 T cell receptor beta chains sequenced from one sample in a study of T cell repertoires in cytomegalovirus infection (dated by TCRdb to the late 2010s). Instrument used: Illumina HiSeq 1500. TCRdb's own reprocessing of the public reads used fastp at Q25 and MiXCR and kept productive beta chains. Here each entry gathers all rows of one CDR3 protein and keeps the most common genes and DNA. Present in this sample are about 310,000 distinct CDR3 sequences, 25% of which were seen just once. The ten largest clones capture 10% to 15% of the sample. According to the study, the label for this sample's treatment or condition signals: in vitro stimulation with specific CMV peptide epitopes to enrich CMV-specific T cells. No antigens are known for them. The sample here was cultured PBMCs, taken from culture after CMV antigen stimulation. Receptors originate from a human donor in good health (CMV status not recorded). Some clones in this sample may be carry-over from other donors' samples.

The CDR3 nucleotides read TGTGCCAGCAGCCCCTTCGGGGGGAATCAGCCCCAGCATTTT. Protein: CASSPFGGNQPQHF. V and J are TRBV7-6 and TRBJ1-5; tentatively, D is TRBD1 (5 bases). This CDR3 has 14 amino acids. The V and J ends lost 5 bases and 4 bases respectively, with 12 bases between them. Germline assignment: CDR1 SGHVS and CDR2 FNYEAQ.

The chain links TRBV7-6 to TRBJ2-1, with TRBD1 as a possible D gene (7 bases). The CDR3 is 15 residues long. The germline V and J ends were trimmed by 3 bases and 1 base, with 10 bases remaining between them. The germline CDR1 and CDR2 sequences are SGHVS and FNYEAQ. This chain's CDR3 is CASSFRGASYNEQFF. Here the CDR3 DNA reads TGTGCCAGCAGCTTCAGGGGGGCTTCCTACAATGAGCAGTTCTTC.

The rearrangement links TRBV7-9 to TRBJ1-4; D gene uncertain. The germline V gene encodes CDR1 SEHNR and CDR2 FQNEAQ (reference sequence). CDR3 length: 15 amino acids. V was shortened by 4 bases and J by 0 bases, with 9 bases between the two germline ends. CDR3 coding DNA: TGTGCCAGCAGCTCGGACGGCGCAACTAATGAAAAACTGTTTTTT. Its protein product is CASSSDGATNEKLFF.

The chain joins TRBV6-8 to TRBJ1-1, with 8 positions matching TRBD1. This CDR3 contains 15 residues. CDR1 and CDR2 from the germline V gene are MNHGY and SAAAGT. With V trimmed by 3 bases and J by 3 bases, 6 bases remained unmatched. The CDR3: CASSYTGGGHTEAFF. For the CDR3, the DNA is TGTGCCAGCAGTTATACAGGGGGAGGACACACTGAAGCTTTCTTT.

This clonotype has only a few counts. The CDR3 sequence: CASSRGSAGVLNEQFF. The CDR3 DNA reads as TGCGCCAGCAGCCGAGGATCAGCGGGAGTTTTAAATGAGCAGTTCTTC. The rearrangement links TRBV4-3 to TRBJ2-1; TRBD2 aligns across 8 bases. Germline loops: CDR1 LGHNA, CDR2 YSLEER. The CDR3 totals 16 residues. V shed 4 bases, J shed 7 bases, and the junction held 12 bases outside the gene matches.

This clonotype was found many times. The rearrangement uses TRBV11-3 and TRBJ2-1, with 8 bases that match TRBD1. This CDR3 has 16 residues. CDR1 SGHNT and CDR2 YENEEA come from the germline V gene. V lost 0 bases and J lost 3; bases outside the gene matches: 4. The CDR3 bases are TGTGCCAGCAGCTTAGAGCAGGGGGCTTTCTACAATGAGCAGTTCTTC. Protein product: CASSLEQGAFYNEQFF.

This chain uses TRBV7-2 with TRBJ2-1; 7 nucleotides agree with TRBD2. The CDR3 spans 14 residues. The junction had 9 bases not matched to a gene; V was cut back by 3 bases and J by 10 bases. CDR1 is SGHTA and CDR2 is FQGNSA in the germline V gene. The CDR3 protein is CTSSLGGSAHEQFF. CDR3 DNA: TGTACCAGCAGCTTGGGGGGGTCCGCCCACGAGCAGTTCTTC.

Many counts were recorded for this clonotype. This rearrangement joins TRBV7-8 to TRBJ2-3; 11 nucleotides line up with TRBD1. J lost 6 bases, V lost 2 bases, and 7 bases had no gene match. CDR1 and CDR2 from the germline V gene are SGHVS and FQNEAQ. The CDR3 extends over 16 amino acids. The chain's CDR3 is CASSLRGQGGPDTQYF. CDR3 coding DNA: TGTGCCAGCAGCTTAAGGGGACAGGGGGGCCCGGATACGCAGTATTTT.

The rearrangement links TRBV12-3 or TRBV12-4 to TRBJ2-7; D unresolved. There are 15 residues in the CDR3. The ends were cut back, 3 bases at V and 5 bases at J, with 17 bases in the middle. CDR3 in DNA: TGTGCCAGCAGTTTTTGGGCGGAAGGCCTTGACGAGCAGTACGTC. Protein product: CASSFWAEGLDEQYV.

This clonotype has a handful of counts. The chain has TRBV19 and TRBJ2-6; tentative D call: TRBD1 (6 bases). This CDR3 is built from 13 residues. Germline V gene data show CDR1 as LNHDA and CDR2 as SQIVND (reference sequence). With 6 bases removed from V and 4 bases from J, the gap between germline ends came to 7 bases. The CDR3 protein is CASRRGGANVLTF. CDR3 nucleotides: TGTGCCAGTAGGAGGGGGGGGGCCAACGTCCTGACTTTC.

This rearrangement joins TRBV4-1 to TRBJ2-7; weak D call: TRBD1 (5 bases). Germline V gene sequence: CDR1 MGHRA, CDR2 YSYEKL. CDR3 size: 15 residues. V was clipped by 0 bases and J by 4 bases, with 13 bases between them. The CDR3 sequence: CASSQDLGWTYEQYF. Written as DNA, the CDR3 is TGCGCCAGCAGCCAAGATCTGGGGTGGACATACGAGCAGTACTTC.

This chain uses TRBV19 with TRBJ2-1, with D perhaps TRBD2 (5 bases). Germline CDR1 and CDR2: LNHDA and SQIVND (reference sequence). Trimming removed 4 bases at V and 9 bases at J, with 10 bases between. The CDR3 contains 12 residues. The CDR3 DNA is TGTGCCAGTAGTAGGAGGACGGGTGAGCAGTTCTTC. Amino acids: CASSRRTGEQFF.

The gene calls are TRBV7-2 and TRBJ1-6; no clear D gene. Trimming took off 6 bases at V and 6 bases at J, with 18 bases between the two ends. The length of the CDR3 is 16 residues. Germline assignment: CDR1 SGHTA and CDR2 FQGNSA. CDR3 nucleotides: TGTGCCAGCAGTCCAAATAGGGCCTCACCTAATTCACCCCTCCACTTT. Its translation: CASSPNRASPNSPLHF.

This chain uses TRBV10-3 with TRBJ2-3; 11 nucleotides agree with TRBD2. With V trimmed by 5 bases and J by 0 bases, 4 bases remained unmatched. The CDR3 consists of 16 residues. Germline V lookup: CDR1 ENHRY, CDR2 SYGVKD. The DNA for the CDR3 is TGTGCCATCAGTCTGACTAGCGGGACCAGCACAGATACGCAGTATTTT. Translation: CAISLTSGTSTDTQYF.

The rearrangement links TRBV7-2 to TRBJ2-5; 12 bases are shared with TRBD2. V was pared by 5 bases and J by 4 bases, with 8 bases of the junction left unmatched. CDR1 and CDR2 from the germline V gene are SGHTA and FQGNSA. The length of the CDR3 is 16 residues. CDR3 protein: CASSVRLAGVGETQYF. DNA of the CDR3: TGTGCCAGCAGCGTGAGACTAGCGGGAGTTGGAGAGACCCAGTACTTC.

The chain carries TRBV19 and TRBJ2-2, with D unresolved. V was trimmed by 9 bases and J by 4 bases, leaving 12 bases between them. CDR1 LNHDA and CDR2 SQIVND come from the germline V gene (reference sequence). This CDR3 region has 13 residues. CDR3 DNA sequence: TGTGCCAGCTTATCAGGTAGCACCGGGGAGCTGTTTTTT. Translating gives CASLSGSTGELFF. The whole variable domain, filled in from reference TRBV19 and TRBJ2-2, reads DGGITQSPKYLFRKEGQNVTLSCEQNLNHDAMYWYRQDPGQGLRLIYYSQIVNDFQKGDIAEGYSVSREKKESFPLTVTSAQKNPTAFYLCASLSGSTGELFFGEGSRLTVL.

In its sample, this clonotype was seen many times. The V gene is TRBV7-9, the J gene TRBJ2-3; D is possibly TRBD1 (6 bases). The CDR3 has 17 residues. V was clipped by 8 bases and J by 2 bases, with 23 bases between them. Germline assignment: CDR1 SEHNR and CDR2 FQNEAQ (reference sequence). In nucleotides, the CDR3 is TGTGCCAGCCGGAAGGGGGAGCTGACGCTGGTCACAGATACGCAGTATTTT. This sequence encodes CASRKGELTLVTDTQYF. Complete variable domain (other parts from reference TRBV7-9 and TRBJ2-3): DTGVSQNPRHKITKRGQNVTFRCDPISEHNRLYWYRQTLGQGPEFLTYFQNEAQLEKSRLLSDRFSAERPKGSFSTLEIQRTEQGDSAMYLCASRKGELTLVTDTQYFGPGTRLTVL.

V gene TRBV7-3 combines with J gene TRBJ2-7, with TRBD2 identical over 12 bases. The junction had 7 bases not matched to a gene; V was cut back by 0 bases and J by 4 bases. The CDR3 runs to 17 residues. Germline lookup yields CDR1 SGHTA and CDR2 FQGTGA. In nucleotides, the CDR3 is TGTGCCAGCAGCTTAACGTCTAGCGGGAGGGCCGGGTACGAGCAGTACTTC. Translated, it gives CASSLTSSGRAGYEQYF.

This clonotype has a handful of counts. This chain connects TRBV4-3 to TRBJ1-4; 9 positions agree with TRBD1. The V segment lost 3 bases and the J segment 7 bases; nucleotides outside the gene matches: 9. The CDR3 extends over 16 amino acids. Germline V gene data show CDR1 as LGHNA and CDR2 as YSLEER. CDR3 sequence: CASSQATGGSSEKLFF. CDR3 bases: TGCGCCAGCAGCCAGGCGACAGGGGGATCTTCTGAAAAACTGTTTTTT.

This clonotype was seen more than once but under ten times. The V and J genes are TRBV11-3 and TRBJ2-7; a weak D match, TRBD2 (6 bases). Germline CDR1 and CDR2: SGHNT and YENEEA. There are 16 residues in the CDR3. V was cut by 1 base and J by 4 bases, with 17 bases left in between. The CDR3: CASSLGTEGGEYEQYV. The CDR3 region has the DNA TGTGCCAGCAGCTTAGGGACGGAGGGTGGGGAATACGAGCAGTACGTC.